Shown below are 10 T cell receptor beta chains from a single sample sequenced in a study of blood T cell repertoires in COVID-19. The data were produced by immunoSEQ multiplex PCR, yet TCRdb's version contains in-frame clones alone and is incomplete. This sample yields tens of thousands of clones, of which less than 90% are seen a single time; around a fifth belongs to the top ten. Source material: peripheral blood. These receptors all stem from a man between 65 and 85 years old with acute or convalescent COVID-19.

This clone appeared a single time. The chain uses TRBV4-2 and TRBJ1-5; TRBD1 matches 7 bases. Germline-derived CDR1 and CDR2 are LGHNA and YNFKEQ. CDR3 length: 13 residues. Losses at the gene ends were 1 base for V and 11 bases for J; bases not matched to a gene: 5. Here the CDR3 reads CASSQGGTGAQHF. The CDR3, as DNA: TGTGCCAGCAGCCAAGGAGGTACAGGGGCCCAGCATTTT.

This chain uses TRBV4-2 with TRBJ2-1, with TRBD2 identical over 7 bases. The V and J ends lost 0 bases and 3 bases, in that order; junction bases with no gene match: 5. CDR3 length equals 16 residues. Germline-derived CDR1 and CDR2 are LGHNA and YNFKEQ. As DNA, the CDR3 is TGTGCCAGCAGCCAAGAGCCTAGCGGAGACTACAATGAGCAGTTCTTC. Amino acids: CASSQEPSGDYNEQFF.

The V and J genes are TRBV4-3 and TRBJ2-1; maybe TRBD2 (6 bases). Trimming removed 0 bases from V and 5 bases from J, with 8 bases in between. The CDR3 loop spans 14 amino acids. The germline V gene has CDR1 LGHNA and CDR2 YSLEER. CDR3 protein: CASSQDGTDNEQFF. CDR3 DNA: TGCGCCAGCAGCCAAGATGGGACTGACAATGAGCAGTTCTTC.

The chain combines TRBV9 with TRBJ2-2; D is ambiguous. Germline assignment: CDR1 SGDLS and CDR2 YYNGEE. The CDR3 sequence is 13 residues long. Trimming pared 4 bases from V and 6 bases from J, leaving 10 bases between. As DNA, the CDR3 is TGTGCCAGCAGCCCCTTAACGGCCGGGGAGCTGTTTTTT. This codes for CASSPLTAGELFF.

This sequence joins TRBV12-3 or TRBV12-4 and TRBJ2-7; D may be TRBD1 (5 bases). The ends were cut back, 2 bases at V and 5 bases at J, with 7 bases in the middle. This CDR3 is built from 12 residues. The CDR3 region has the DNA TGTGCCAGCAGTTTAATCAGGGACGAGCAGTACTTC. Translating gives CASSLIRDEQYF.

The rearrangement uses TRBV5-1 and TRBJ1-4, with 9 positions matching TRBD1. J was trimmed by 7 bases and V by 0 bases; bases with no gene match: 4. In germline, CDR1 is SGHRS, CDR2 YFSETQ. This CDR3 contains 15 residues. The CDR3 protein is CASSLGGQGGEKLFF. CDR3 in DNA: TGCGCCAGCAGCTTGGGGGGACAGGGAGGTGAAAAACTGTTTTTT. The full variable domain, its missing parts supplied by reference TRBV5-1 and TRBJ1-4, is KAGVTQTPRYLIKTRGQQVTLSCSPISGHRSVSWYQQTPGQGLQFLFEYFSETQRNKGNFPGRFSGRQFSNSRSEMNVSTLELGDSALYLCASSLGGQGGEKLFFGSGTQLSVL.

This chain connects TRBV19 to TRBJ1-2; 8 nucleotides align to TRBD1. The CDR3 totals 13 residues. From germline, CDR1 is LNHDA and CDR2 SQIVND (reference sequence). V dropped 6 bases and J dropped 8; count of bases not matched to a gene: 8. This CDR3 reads CASRTGDYGGYTF. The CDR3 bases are TGTGCCAGTAGGACAGGGGATTATGGGGGCTACACCTTC.

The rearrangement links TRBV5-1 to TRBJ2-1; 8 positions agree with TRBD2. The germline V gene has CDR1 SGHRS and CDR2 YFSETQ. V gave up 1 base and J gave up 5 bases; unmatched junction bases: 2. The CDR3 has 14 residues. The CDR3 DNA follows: TGCGCCAGCAGCTTGTCGGGACTAGACAATGAGCAGTTCTTC. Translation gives CASSLSGLDNEQFF.

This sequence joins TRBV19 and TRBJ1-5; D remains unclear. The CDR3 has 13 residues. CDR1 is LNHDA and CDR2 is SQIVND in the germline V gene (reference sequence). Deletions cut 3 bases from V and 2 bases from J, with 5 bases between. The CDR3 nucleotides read TGTGCCAGTAGTATGCAGGGCAATCAGCCCCAGCATTTT. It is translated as CASSMQGNQPQHF.

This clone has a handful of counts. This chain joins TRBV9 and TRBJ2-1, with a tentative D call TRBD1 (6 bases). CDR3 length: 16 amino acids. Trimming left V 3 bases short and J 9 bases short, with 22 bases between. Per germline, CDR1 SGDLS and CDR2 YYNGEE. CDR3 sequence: CASSAQGMVWPSEQFF. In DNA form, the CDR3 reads TGTGCCAGCAGCGCCCAGGGGATGGTGTGGCCAAGTGAGCAGTTCTTC.